One sample yielded the 10 T cell receptor beta chains listed below, sequenced in a study of cytomegalovirus exposure and HLA in healthy donors. Assay: immunoSEQ multiplex PCR; the TCRdb copy retains only in-frame clones and omits some. Of fewer than 200,000 clones in the sample, under 90% are singletons; the top ten hold 4% to 4.5%. The source material was PBMCs. The source of these receptors is a man in his late teens or twenties in good health and CMV-seropositive.

The V gene is TRBV18, the J gene TRBJ2-2; 8 nucleotides agree with TRBD2. The CDR3 length is 15 residues. V shed 3 bases, J shed 6 bases, and the junction held 6 bases outside the gene matches. Germline V lookup: CDR1 KGHSH, CDR2 LQKENI. The CDR3: CASSPPGLEPGELFF. As DNA, the CDR3 is TGTGCCAGCTCACCCCCGGGACTAGAGCCCGGGGAGCTGTTTTTT.

The gene calls are TRBV28 and TRBJ2-7, with D perhaps matching TRBD1 (5 bases). Deletions cut 2 bases from V and 0 bases from J, with 17 bases between. Germline CDR1 is MDHEN and CDR2 is SYDVKM. This CDR3 region has 17 residues. The DNA of the CDR3 is TGTGCCAGCAGTTTACAGTGGGGCCTAACGAGCTCCTACGAGCAGTACTTC. This encodes CASSLQWGLTSSYEQYF. Together with reference TRBV28 and TRBJ2-7, the CDR3 gives the full variable domain: DVKVTQSSRYLVKRTGEKVFLECVQDMDHENMFWYRQDPGLGLRLIYFSYDVKMKEKGDIPEGYSVSREKKERFSLILESASTNQTSMYLCASSLQWGLTSSYEQYFGPGTRLTVT.

The gene calls are TRBV7-9 and TRBJ1-1, with 12 bases aligning to TRBD1. Germline V gene sequence: CDR1 SEHNR, CDR2 FQNEAQ (reference sequence). The CDR3 extends over 16 amino acids. Unmatched junction bases numbered 8, after V lost 5 bases and J lost 4 bases. CDR3 sequence: CASSPKGQGAGTEAFF. The CDR3 nucleotides read TGTGCCAGCAGCCCAAAGGGACAGGGGGCAGGCACTGAAGCTTTCTTT.

J is TRBJ1-5 and V is TRBV28; 9 positions match TRBD1. Germline V gives CDR1 MDHEN, CDR2 SYDVKM. The CDR3 consists of 15 residues. The J segment lost 4 bases and the V segment lost 4 bases, leaving 5 bases of the junction unmatched. The CDR3 sequence is CASSSTQGANQPQHF. In DNA form, the CDR3 reads TGTGCCAGCAGTTCGACACAGGGGGCGAATCAGCCCCAGCATTTT.

This chain joins TRBV5-1 and TRBJ2-7, with TRBD1 matching 9 bases. CDR1 is SGHRS, CDR2 YFSETQ, per germline. Trimming took 4 bases from V and 1 from J; bases not matched to a gene: 3. This CDR3 contains 14 residues. The CDR3, as DNA: TGCGCCAGCAGCCACAGGGGGCCATCCTACGAGCAGTACTTC. Translated: CASSHRGPSYEQYF.

The rearrangement links TRBV10-2 to TRBJ2-2; 7 positions agree with TRBD1. The V gene end was trimmed by 4 bases and the J gene end by 5 bases; junction bases not matched to a gene: 10. CDR1 and CDR2 from the germline V gene are WSHSY and SAAADI. CDR3 length: 16 residues. The DNA for the CDR3 is TGCGCCAGCAGTGTTTTCTTGACAGGGCGGACCGGGGAGCTGTTTTTT. This gives the protein CASSVFLTGRTGELFF.

The chain employs TRBV5-5 and TRBJ2-7; TRBD2 aligns across 7 bases. The V segment lost 3 bases and the J segment 6 bases; nucleotides outside the gene matches: 12. There are 15 residues in the CDR3. Germline lookup yields CDR1 SGHKS and CDR2 YYEKEE (reference sequence). Here the CDR3 reads CASSSPGPRGIEQYF. CDR3 nucleotides: TGTGCCAGCAGCTCGCCCGGTCCGCGGGGGATCGAGCAGTACTTC.

The rearrangement uses TRBV7-9 and TRBJ2-7, with D tentatively TRBD1 (5 bases). Looked up from germline, CDR1 is SEHNR and CDR2 is FQNEAQ (reference sequence). The CDR3 totals 13 residues. V was trimmed by 5 bases and J by 3 bases, leaving 11 bases between them. The CDR3 bases are TGTGCCAGCAGCCCTACAGGTTTCTACGAGCAGTACTTC. This encodes CASSPTGFYEQYF.

J is TRBJ1-5 and V is TRBV4-2, with D unclear. Deletions cut 1 base from V and 3 bases from J, with 10 bases between. CDR1 is LGHNA, CDR2 YNFKEQ, per germline. The CDR3 runs to 15 residues. CDR3 bases: TGTGCCAGCAGCCAAGTAGGCGGATTCAATCAGCCCCAGCATTTT. The encoded protein is CASSQVGGFNQPQHF.

The chain joins TRBV6-5 to TRBJ1-1; D not resolved. V shed 2 bases and J shed 1 base, with 5 bases lying between them. From germline, CDR1 is MNHEY and CDR2 SVGAGI. The CDR3 is 13 amino acids. In nucleotides, the CDR3 is TGTGCCAGCAGTTACGCTAGGAACACTGAAGCTTTCTTT. It specifies CASSYARNTEAFF.